The 14 T cell receptor beta chains listed next were all sequenced from one sample in a study of blood T cell repertoires in COVID-19. The repertoire was sequenced with immunoSEQ multiplex PCR; TCRdb's copy has only in-frame clones and lacks some. The sample contains 270,000 or so clones, 80% to 90% of which appear only once. Input material: peripheral blood. Receptors originate from a woman between 40 and 55 years old who had recovered from COVID-19.

The J gene is TRBJ2-2, the V gene TRBV15; 9 nucleotides agree with TRBD2. Germline V gene lookup returns CDR1 LNHNV and CDR2 YYDKDF (reference sequence). The V and J ends lost 0 bases and 5 bases, in that order; junction bases with no gene match: 7. CDR3 length equals 17 residues. The CDR3 here is CATSRDRLAGRTGELFF. The CDR3 region has the DNA TGTGCCACCAGCAGAGATCGCCTAGCGGGAAGGACCGGGGAGCTGTTTTTT. Variable domain in full (rest from reference TRBV15 and TRBJ2-2): DAMVIQNPRYQVTQFGKPVTLSCSQTLNHNVMYWYQQKSSQAPKLLFHYYDKDFNNEADTPDNFQSRRPNTSFCFLDIRSPGLGDTAMYLCATSRDRLAGRTGELFFGEGSRLTVL.

The chain is built from TRBV10-2 and TRBJ2-1, with 13 bases aligning to TRBD2. The CDR3 has 17 residues. The germline V gene encodes CDR1 WSHSY and CDR2 SAAADI. The ends lost 8 bases at V and 0 bases at J; junction bases unmatched: 7. CDR3 amino acids: CASAGTSGTSSYNEQFF. CDR3 DNA sequence: TGCGCCAGCGCGGGGACTAGCGGGACAAGCTCCTACAATGAGCAGTTCTTC.

The chain is built from TRBV21-1 and TRBJ1-2. TRBV21-1 is tagged as a pseudogene. This CDR3 has 15 residues. CDR3 in DNA: TGTGCCAGCAGCAAAGCTGGGAGAGTGGGCTATGGCTACACCTTC. As protein: CASSKAGRVGYGYTF.

The V call is TRBV2, the J call TRBJ2-7; 9 bases are shared with TRBD2. The trim removed 6 bases at V and 2 bases at J, leaving 8 bases unmatched. The CDR3 runs to 15 residues. CDR1 is SNHLY and CDR2 is FYNNEI in the germline V gene. Here the CDR3 DNA reads TGTGCCAGCAGCGAAAGGGGCGGGAGGGCCTACGAGCAGTACGTC. This gives the protein CASSERGGRAYEQYV.

V and J are TRBV5-1 and TRBJ2-5, with TRBD2 identical over 9 bases. This CDR3 has 19 amino acids. The J segment lost 9 bases and the V segment lost 4 bases, leaving 25 bases of the junction unmatched. The V gene's germline CDR1 is SGHRS and CDR2 YFSETQ. CDR3 nucleotide sequence: TGCGCCAGCAGCCGCGACCTTAGCGGGGGTTATAGGCTGTTCGCGGCCCAGTACTTC. Translation: CASSRDLSGGYRLFAAQYF.

This chain uses TRBV21-1 with TRBJ2-2; the D segment call TRBD1 is taken from the table without a DNA check. TRBV21-1 is a pseudogene locus. There are 17 residues in the CDR3. CDR3 bases: TGTGCCAGCAGCATAGACAGCCGGAAAAAAAACACCGGGGAGCTGTTTTTT. This translates into CASSIDSRKKNTGELFF.

The chain couples TRBV15 to TRBJ1-1; D is perhaps TRBD1 (6 bases). Between the trimmed V and J ends, which lost 3 bases and 9 bases, there was a span of 17 bases. Germline values: CDR1 LNHNV, CDR2 YYDKDF (reference sequence). The CDR3 loop spans 14 amino acids. The CDR3 nucleotides read TGTGCCACCAGCAGCAGGAAAACGGACAGACAAGCTTTCTTT. Amino acids: CATSSRKTDRQAFF.

The chain recombines TRBV6-1 with TRBJ2-5; D remains ambiguous. This CDR3 comprises 13 residues. The V end lost 2 bases, the J end lost 3 bases, and 7 bases lay between the germline ends. Germline loops: CDR1 MNHNS, CDR2 SASEGT. This chain's CDR3 is CASSEITEETQYF. The CDR3 nucleotides read TGTGCCAGCAGTGAAATCACAGAAGAGACCCAGTACTTC.

This clone was detected once. The chain recombines TRBV7-9 with TRBJ2-6; unclear D gene. Trimming removed 5 bases at V and 5 bases at J, with 10 bases between. Germline V gives CDR1 SEHNR, CDR2 FQNEAQ (reference sequence). The CDR3 is made up of 14 amino acids. CDR3: CASSHGARANVLTF. CDR3 DNA sequence: TGTGCCAGCAGCCACGGAGCCCGGGCCAACGTCCTGACTTTC.

The count of this clone is one. The chain is built from TRBV14 and TRBJ1-4, with D unresolved. V was shortened by 1 base and J by 0 bases, with 6 bases between the two germline ends. CDR3 length equals 15 residues. Per germline, CDR1 SGHDN and CDR2 FVKESK. CDR3: CASSQGVATNEKLFF. In nucleotides, the CDR3 is TGTGCCAGCAGCCAAGGCGTTGCAACTAATGAAAAACTGTTTTTT.

The chain has TRBV19 and TRBJ1-5; D is unclear. The germline V gene has CDR1 LNHDA and CDR2 SQIVND (reference sequence). V gave up 7 bases and J gave up 0 bases, with 10 bases separating them. This CDR3 contains 14 residues. The CDR3 protein is CASNTAHSNQPQHF. CDR3 DNA sequence: TGTGCCAGTAATACAGCCCATAGCAATCAGCCCCAGCATTTT. Drawing the rest from reference TRBV19 and TRBJ1-5, the complete variable domain is DGGITQSPKYLFRKEGQNVTLSCEQNLNHDAMYWYRQDPGQGLRLIYYSQIVNDFQKGDIAEGYSVSREKKESFPLTVTSAQKNPTAFYLCASNTAHSNQPQHFGDGTRLSIL.

The V and J genes are TRBV25-1 and TRBJ1-2; the match to TRBD1 covers 7 bases. Germline trimming cut 1 base from V and 8 bases from J; bases unmatched to any gene: 7. This CDR3 contains 14 residues. CDR1 is MGHDK and CDR2 is SYGVNS in the germline V gene. In DNA form, the CDR3 reads TGTGCCAGCAGTGAATCTCAGGGGGTAATAGGCTACACCTTC. As protein: CASSESQGVIGYTF.

The genes are TRBV9 and TRBJ2-1; 8 nucleotides align to TRBD2. The V segment lost 1 base and the J segment 2 bases; nucleotides outside the gene matches: 11. The V gene's germline CDR1 is SGDLS and CDR2 YYNGEE. The CDR3 spans 18 residues. The CDR3 sequence is CASSVSLAGSSPYNEQFF. The CDR3 DNA is TGTGCCAGCAGCGTATCATTAGCGGGGTCCTCCCCCTACAATGAGCAGTTCTTC.

The chain carries TRBV29-1 and TRBJ1-2; D is possibly TRBD1 (5 bases). V lost 7 bases, J lost 8 bases, and 20 bases lay in between. Looked up from germline, CDR1 is SQVTM and CDR2 is ANQGSEA. The CDR3 is 13 residues long. CDR3 in amino acids: CSGYTGGVSGYTF. CDR3 in DNA: TGCAGCGGATACACCGGGGGAGTAAGCGGCTACACCTTC.